This T cell receptor (beta chain) was documented in a study of identical twins. TCRdb recomputed calls from the 5' RACE reads with MiXCR, one row per CDR3 protein. The sample yields 1.5 million to 2 million distinct CDR3 sequences, less than 35% seen once. This clonotype was counted at least ten times. Trimming removed 3 bases at V and 5 bases at J, with 1 base between. CDR1 and CDR2 (germline): DFQATT, SNEGSKA (reference sequence). This CDR3 spans 9 amino acids. The chain links TRBV20-1 to TRBJ1-2; D call uncertain. The material sequenced was cord blood. This receptor was obtained from a newborn girl in good health. This CDR3 is CSASYGYTF. CDR3 bases: TGCAGTGCTAGTTATGGCTACACCTTC.